This T cell receptor (beta chain) was found in a study of Tregs in tolerant kidney transplant recipients. Per germline, CDR1 MNHEY and CDR2 SVGEGT. V was cut by 4 bases and J by 0 bases, with 7 bases left in between. The CDR3 runs 14 residues. As concerns this clone: The CDR3 goes on 3 residues after the read ends, and that part is filled in from the germline J gene.

Mixed chimerism was transient after nonmyeloablative marrow transplants from related graft donors. Method: immunoSEQ multiplex PCR; TCRdb's copy keeps in-frame clones and lacks some. Seen in this sample are about 23,000 clones; the ten most common clones hold approximately 4.2%. This specimen consisted of CD4+ T cells from blood (PBMCs), obtained 6 months after the transplant. The chain is built from TRBV6-2 or TRBV6-3 and TRBJ1-3; tentatively, D is TRBD1 (5 bases). This sequence was found in a human patient who received a combined kidney and bone marrow transplant. Some T cells may have originated in the graft donor. The sequenced CDR3 bases are TGTGCCAGCAGTTCGGACACCTCTGGAAACACC. Its protein product is CASSSDTSGNT. The CDR3, in full, reads CASSSDTSGNTIYF.